Listed below are T cell receptor beta chains from one sample, sequenced in a study of cytomegalovirus exposure and HLA in healthy donors. The assay was immunoSEQ multiplex PCR, and TCRdb's table has in-frame clones only and misses some. The table has fewer than 150,000 clones, about four fifths seen once. Sequencing input: PBMCs. Receptors originate from a male donor in good health and CMV-seronegative. CDR3s include the opening cysteine and the closing phenylalanine or tryptophan. D genes are given only for firm matches. Some rows have no size entry. The others give once, few or many, or a class for an expanded clone.

>TRBJ2-1|TRBD2|few|TRBV10-2
TGCGCCAGCAGTGAGTCCAGGTCTAGCGGGAGGGCCAAGGAGAATGAGCAGTTCTTC
CASSESRSSGRAKENEQFF
>TRBJ1-2|.|.|TRBV7-2
TGTGCCAGCAGCTCAACAGGCTCCCATTCCAACTATGGCTACACCTTC
CASSSTGSHSNYGYTF
>TRBJ1-4|.|.|TRBV13
TGTGCCAGCAGCTGGGCAGGTGAATTAGAAAAACTGTTTTTT
CASSWAGELEKLFF
>TRBJ2-5|TRBD1|.|TRBV15
TGTGCCACCCGCAGGGGTGGACAGGCTTCGGGTGAAGAGACCCAGTACTTC
CATRRGGQASGEETQYF
>TRBJ2-5|.|few|TRBV7-2
TGTGCCAGCAGCTTAGTTCAGCAAGAGACCCAGTACTTC
CASSLVQQETQYF
>TRBJ2-7|.|.|TRBV29-1
TGCAGCGTTGAACTAGCAGCAACTTACGAGCAGTACTTC
CSVELAATYEQYF
>TRBJ2-5|TRBD2|once|TRBV4-1
TGCGCCAGCAGCCAAGCCCCCCAGGCTAGCGGGGGAGAGACCCAGTACTTC
CASSQAPQASGGETQYF
>TRBJ2-1|TRBD2|.|TRBV9
TGTGCCAGCAGCGTAGCCGGGACTAGCGTAAATGAGCAGTTCTTC
CASSVAGTSVNEQFF
>TRBJ2-7|TRBD1|.|TRBV5-1
TGCGCCAGCAGCACACCGGGACAGGTCTTCGAGCAGTACTTC
CASSTPGQVFEQYF
>TRBJ1-4|.|.|TRBV5-4
TGTGCCAGCAGCTTAGATCCCAGGGATGAAAAACTGTTTTTT
CASSLDPRDEKLFF
>TRBJ1-3|.|.|TRBV13
TGTGCCAGCAGCTTAGATGACTCCGACACCATATATTTT
CASSLDDSDTIYF
>TRBJ2-5|.|.|TRBV7-3
TGTGCCAGCAGCCAAAACGGAGGGGGGGGGACCCAGTACTTC
CASSQNGGGGTQYF
>TRBJ2-1|TRBD2|few|TRBV5-1
TGCGCCAGCAGCTTTACTAGCGGGAGTTCCTACAATGAGCAGTTCTTC
CASSFTSGSSYNEQFF
>TRBJ2-5|.|once|TRBV9
TGTGCCAGCAGCGTAGCGCCGTTAGGGCAGGGGACCCCCCAAGAGACCCAGTACTTC
CASSVAPLGQGTPQETQYF